This entry lists 23 T cell receptor beta chains sequenced from one sample in a study of early T cells in non-severe SARS-CoV-2 infection. TCRdb called the 5' RACE reads again in MiXCR, with one record for every CDR3 protein. The table has roughly 80,000 distinct CDR3 sequences, over 11% seen once. Sequencing used whole blood. These receptors were taken from an adult who was a healthcare worker with PCR-confirmed SARS-CoV-2 infection or an uninfected control (not recorded which).

This clonotype came up many times. This chain uses TRBV29-1 with TRBJ2-3, with 12 bases lining up with TRBD2. This CDR3 has 14 residues. Germline CDR1 and CDR2: SQVTM and ANQGSEA. V shed 4 bases, J shed 10 bases, and the junction held 9 bases outside the gene matches. The CDR3: CSVGRLAGGPAQYF. The CDR3 DNA is TGCAGCGTTGGGAGGCTAGCGGGGGGGCCGGCGCAGTATTTT.

The V call is TRBV29-1, the J call TRBJ1-1; maybe TRBD1 (6 bases). Germline CDR1 SQVTM, CDR2 ANQGSEA. This CDR3 has 12 residues. The V end lost 2 bases, the J end lost 4 bases, and 8 bases lay between the germline ends. The CDR3 nucleotides are TGCAGCGTTGAATTACAGGGCACTGAAGCTTTCTTT. Its translation: CSVELQGTEAFF.

A few counts support this clonotype. The chain has TRBV6-5 and TRBJ2-7; 10 nucleotides line up with TRBD2. The CDR3 is 15 residues long. With V trimmed by 7 bases and J by 2 bases, 8 bases remained unmatched. Germline V gene data show CDR1 as MNHEY and CDR2 as SVGAGI. The CDR3 reads CASINPSGGTYEQYF. Here the CDR3 DNA reads TGTGCCAGCATCAACCCTAGCGGGGGAACCTACGAGCAGTACTTC.

This clonotype was recorded many times. V usage is TRBV2 and J usage is TRBJ1-1, with 8 nucleotides matching TRBD1. The V segment lost 5 bases and the J segment 1 base; nucleotides outside the gene matches: 6. In germline, CDR1 is SNHLY, CDR2 FYNNEI. The CDR3 has 15 amino acids. The CDR3 nucleotides read TGTGCCAGCAGTACAGGGGGGACACCGAACACTGAAGCTTTCTTT. It codes for CASSTGGTPNTEAFF.

This clonotype was seen repeatedly, ten times or more. The V call is TRBV10-3, the J call TRBJ2-1, with D perhaps TRBD2 (7 bases). V was pared by 3 bases and J by 3 bases, with 12 bases between. The germline V gene has CDR1 ENHRY and CDR2 SYGVKD. The CDR3 is 15 amino acids. The CDR3 DNA sequence: TGTGCCATCAGTGAAGGGGGAGGGAACTACAATGAGCAGTTCTTC. Translation gives CAISEGGGNYNEQFF.

The chain has TRBV7-3 and TRBJ2-1, with D possibly matching TRBD1 (6 bases). CDR3 length: 15 residues. The germline V gene encodes CDR1 SGHTA and CDR2 FQGTGA. Trimming left V 5 bases short and J 5 bases short, with 16 bases between. The CDR3 DNA follows: TGTGCCAGCAGCCGGATGGGGGCTATGGACAATGAGCAGTTCTTC. Its translation: CASSRMGAMDNEQFF.

In DNA form, the CDR3 reads TGTGCCAGCAGTACCCACCGGGACAGGGCCTCCGAGCAGTACTTC. Its protein product is CASSTHRDRASEQYF. The V gene is TRBV11-2, the J gene TRBJ2-7; TRBD1 matches at 9 bases. Per germline, CDR1 SGHAT and CDR2 FQNNGV. After removal of 6 bases from V and 6 bases from J, the junction contained 12 bases not matched to a gene. The length of the CDR3 is 15 residues.

The chain uses TRBV6-5 and TRBJ1-4; unclear D gene. V lost 2 bases to trimming and J lost 4 bases, with 8 bases between them. This CDR3 region has 14 residues. Germline V gene data show CDR1 as MNHEY and CDR2 as SVGAGI. CDR3 sequence (DNA): TGTGCCAGCAGTTACAGCCACTATAATGAAAAACTGTTTTTT. Its protein is CASSYSHYNEKLFF.

The table lists this clonotype with a few counts. V and J are TRBV9 and TRBJ2-3, with D perhaps TRBD2 (6 bases). V gave up 3 bases and J gave up 0 bases, with 8 bases separating them. Germline V gene lookup returns CDR1 SGDLS and CDR2 YYNGEE. The CDR3 totals 14 residues. Written as DNA, the CDR3 is TGTGCCAGCAGCGGGCGGGACAGCACAGATACGCAGTATTTT. Its protein product is CASSGRDSTDTQYF. Full variable domain (missing parts from reference TRBV9 and TRBJ2-3): DSGVTQTPKHLITATGQRVTLRCSPRSGDLSVYWYQQSLDQGLQFLIQYYNGEERAKGNILERFSAQQFPDLHSELNLSSLELGDSALYFCASSGRDSTDTQYFGPGTRLTVL.

This clonotype occurred many times. The V call is TRBV18, the J call TRBJ2-3, with D maybe TRBD1 (6 bases). The CDR3 loop spans 14 amino acids. The ends were cut back, 4 bases at V and 3 bases at J, with 11 bases in the middle. The germline V gene has CDR1 KGHSH and CDR2 LQKENI. The CDR3: CASSRKQGTDTQYF. DNA for the CDR3: TGTGCCAGCTCACGGAAACAGGGTACAGATACGCAGTATTTT.

The chain combines TRBV7-9 with TRBJ2-6; D is tentatively TRBD1 or TRBD2 (6 bases each). CDR1 is SEHNR and CDR2 is FQNEAQ in the germline V gene (reference sequence). Trimming removed 5 bases from V and 3 bases from J, with 14 bases in between. There are 16 residues in the CDR3. In DNA, the CDR3 is TGTGCCAGCAGCCCACAGGGAGGAGGTGGGGCCAACGTCCTGACTTTC. Its protein product is CASSPQGGGGANVLTF.

This clonotype was detected ten times or more. This sequence joins TRBV7-9 and TRBJ2-2; D gene ambiguous. V was shortened by 5 bases and J by 6 bases, with 7 bases between the two germline ends. The CDR3 is made up of 12 amino acids. Germline V gene sequence: CDR1 SEHNR, CDR2 FQNEAQ (reference sequence). CDR3 protein: CASSPSAGELFF. The CDR3 coding sequence is TGTGCCAGCAGCCCCAGCGCCGGGGAGCTGTTTTTT.

This clonotype was seen many times. The chain combines TRBV3-1 with TRBJ1-4, with 10 bases matching TRBD1. CDR1 is LGHDT, CDR2 YNNKEL, per germline (reference sequence). Unmatched junction bases numbered 7, after V lost 1 base and J lost 11 bases. The CDR3 runs 15 residues. The CDR3 nucleotides read TGTGCCAGCAGCCAAGTGGACAGGGGGGCGGGTAAACTGTTTTTT. It yields the protein CASSQVDRGAGKLFF.

This clonotype has more than one count but fewer than ten. This rearrangement joins TRBV7-6 to TRBJ2-3; the D gene is possibly TRBD2 (5 bases). The V gene's germline CDR1 is SGHVS and CDR2 FNYEAQ. The length of the CDR3 is 18 residues. Trimming took 2 bases from V and 0 from J, leaving 18 bases between them. The CDR3 DNA reads TGTGCCAGCAGCTTATCCCAGCTAGCACCCAGTAGCACAGATACGCAGTATTTT. Amino acid sequence: CASSLSQLAPSSTDTQYF.

This clonotype turned up a few times. The chain couples TRBV2 to TRBJ1-6; D is unresolved. There are 16 residues in the CDR3. The V end lost 4 bases, the J end lost 7 bases, and 17 bases lay between the germline ends. Looked up from germline, CDR1 is SNHLY and CDR2 is FYNNEI. The CDR3 spells CASSGRALTDNSPLHF. The CDR3 DNA reads TGTGCCAGCAGTGGGCGGGCCCTGACCGACAATTCACCCCTCCACTTT.

This clonotype was seen more than once but under ten times. V gene TRBV11-2 combines with J gene TRBJ2-1; a weak D match, TRBD2 (6 bases). This CDR3 region has 15 residues. With 7 bases removed from V and 10 bases from J, the gap between germline ends came to 23 bases. The germline CDR1 and CDR2 sequences are SGHAT and FQNNGV. This chain's CDR3 is CASNHGLPGVLEQFF. The CDR3 DNA reads as TGTGCCAGCAACCACGGGCTCCCGGGGGTTTTGGAGCAGTTCTTC.

This clonotype was detected only a few times. J is TRBJ2-1 and V is TRBV19; maybe TRBD2 (6 bases). In germline, CDR1 is LNHDA, CDR2 SQIVND (reference sequence). The CDR3 is made up of 14 amino acids. V was shortened by 6 bases and J by 1 base, with 10 bases between the two germline ends. The CDR3 nucleotides read TGTGCCAGTAGCTCCGGGACTTCCTACAATGAGCAGTTCTTC. Amino acid sequence: CASSSGTSYNEQFF.

The rearrangement joins TRBV5-1 to TRBJ2-7; 12 positions agree with TRBD2. The length of the CDR3 is 14 residues. Per the germline V gene, CDR1 is SGHRS and CDR2 is YFSETQ. V dropped 0 bases and J dropped 7; count of bases not matched to a gene: 2. CDR3 DNA sequence: TGCGCCAGCAGCTTGGGGACTAGCGGGGATGAGCAGTACTTC. Amino acid sequence: CASSLGTSGDEQYF.

This clonotype has only a few counts. The genes are TRBV7-2 and TRBJ2-1; TRBD2 might be the D (6 bases). The CDR3 is 15 amino acids. Trimming left V 11 bases short and J 7 bases short, with 24 bases between. Germline V gene sequence: CDR1 SGHTA, CDR2 FQGNSA. The CDR3 DNA follows: TGTGCCTCCCTGCCCGGCCCGGGAGTGGGGAATGAGCAGTTCTTC. Protein product: CASLPGPGVGNEQFF.

The V gene is TRBV5-1, the J gene TRBJ2-3; D may be TRBD2 (5 bases). Germline assignment: CDR1 SGHRS and CDR2 YFSETQ. V lost 3 bases and J lost 4, with 9 bases in between. The CDR3 totals 13 residues. The CDR3, as DNA: TGCGCCAGCAGCTACACGGGGTCAGATACGCAGTATTTT. Translation: CASSYTGSDTQYF.

This clonotype turned up a few times. The chain combines TRBV27 with TRBJ1-2; TRBD1 agrees at 7 bases. Trimming at V came to 4 bases and at J to 3 bases, leaving 14 bases not matched to a gene. Per germline, CDR1 MNHEY and CDR2 SMNVEV (reference sequence). CDR3 length equals 17 residues. In DNA form, the CDR3 reads TGTGCCAGCAGTTCCGGACAGGCTGGGGGACGGTACTATGGCTACACCTTC. Translating gives CASSSGQAGGRYYGYTF.

This clonotype was counted a few times. The chain employs TRBV7-8 and TRBJ2-1; no firm D call. Germline V gene sequence: CDR1 SGHVS, CDR2 FQNEAQ. With 5 bases removed from V and 8 bases from J, the gap between germline ends came to 13 bases. The CDR3 loop spans 13 amino acids. The CDR3 region has the DNA TGTGCCAGCAGCCACGACTCCGGATATGAGCAGTTCTTC. Translating it yields CASSHDSGYEQFF. The complete variable domain, with remaining parts taken from reference TRBV7-8 and TRBJ2-1, reads GAGVSQSPRYKVAKRGQDVALRCDPISGHVSLFWYQQALGQGPEFLTYFQNEAQLDKSGLPSDRFFAERPEGSVSTLKIQRTQQEDSAVYLCASSHDSGYEQFFGPGTRLTVL.

This clonotype was recorded a few times. The chain's CDR3 is CASSPPQGRTETQYF. CDR3 nucleotides: TGTGCCAGCTCACCACCCCAGGGCCGGACGGAGACCCAGTACTTC. V is TRBV18 and J is TRBJ2-5; D is possibly TRBD1 (5 bases). V was pared by 0 bases and J by 5 bases, with 13 bases between. Looked up from germline, CDR1 is KGHSH and CDR2 is LQKENI. The CDR3 is 15 residues long.